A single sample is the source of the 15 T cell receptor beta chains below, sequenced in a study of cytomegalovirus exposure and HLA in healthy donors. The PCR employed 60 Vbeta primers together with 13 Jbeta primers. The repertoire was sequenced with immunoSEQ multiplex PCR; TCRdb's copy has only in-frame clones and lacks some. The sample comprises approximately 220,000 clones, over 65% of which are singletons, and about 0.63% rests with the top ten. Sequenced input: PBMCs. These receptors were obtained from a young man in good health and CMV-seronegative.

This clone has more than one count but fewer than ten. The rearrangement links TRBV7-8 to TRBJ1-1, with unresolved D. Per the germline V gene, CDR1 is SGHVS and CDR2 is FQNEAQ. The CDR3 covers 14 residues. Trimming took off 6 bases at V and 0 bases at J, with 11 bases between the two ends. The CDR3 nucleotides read TGTGCCAGCAGTTCAGGATTTTTGAACACTGAAGCTTTCTTT. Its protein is CASSSGFLNTEAFF.

This CDR3 is CASSQSNEQYF. CDR3 in DNA: TGTGCCAGCAGCCAAAGCAACGAGCAGTACTTC. The rearrangement uses TRBV7-8 and TRBJ2-7; D not resolved. CDR1 is SGHVS, CDR2 FQNEAQ, per germline. There are 11 residues in the CDR3. V was cut by 5 bases and J by 5 bases, with 7 bases left in between. Complete variable domain (other parts from reference TRBV7-8 and TRBJ2-7): GAGVSQSPRYKVAKRGQDVALRCDPISGHVSLFWYQQALGQGPEFLTYFQNEAQLDKSGLPSDRFFAERPEGSVSTLKIQRTQQEDSAVYLCASSQSNEQYFGPGTRLTVT.

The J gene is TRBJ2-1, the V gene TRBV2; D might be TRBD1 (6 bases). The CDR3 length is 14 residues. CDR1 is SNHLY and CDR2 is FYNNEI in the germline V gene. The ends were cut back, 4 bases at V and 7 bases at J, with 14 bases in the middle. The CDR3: CASSGLGAPNEQFF. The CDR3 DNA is TGTGCCAGCAGTGGGCTGGGGGCGCCTAATGAGCAGTTCTTC.

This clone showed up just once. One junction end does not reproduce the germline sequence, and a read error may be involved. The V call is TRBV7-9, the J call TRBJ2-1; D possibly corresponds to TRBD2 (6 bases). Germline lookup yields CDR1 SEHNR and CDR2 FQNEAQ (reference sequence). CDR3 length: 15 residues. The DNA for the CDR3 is TGTTCCAGCAGCTTAGGCGGGACCGCCTACAATGAGCAGTTCTTC. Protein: CSSSLGGTAYNEQFF.

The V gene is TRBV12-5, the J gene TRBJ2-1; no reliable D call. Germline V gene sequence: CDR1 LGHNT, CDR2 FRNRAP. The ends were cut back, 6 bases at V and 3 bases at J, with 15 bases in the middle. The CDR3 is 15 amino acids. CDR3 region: CASGSLGGGYNEQFF. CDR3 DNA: TGTGCTAGTGGCTCGCTCGGCGGCGGCTACAATGAGCAGTTCTTC. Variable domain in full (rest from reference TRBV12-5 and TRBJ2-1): DARVTQTPRHKVTEMGQEVTMRCQPILGHNTVFWYRQTMMQGLELLAYFRNRAPLDDSGMPKDRFSAEMPDATLATLKIQPSEPRDSAVYFCASGSLGGGYNEQFFGPGTRLTVL.

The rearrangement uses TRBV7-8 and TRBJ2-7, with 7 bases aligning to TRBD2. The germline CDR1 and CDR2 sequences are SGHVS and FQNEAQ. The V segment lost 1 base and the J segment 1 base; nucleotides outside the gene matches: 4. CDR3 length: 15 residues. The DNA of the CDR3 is TGTGCCAGCAGCTTAGAGGCTAGCGGATCCTACGAGCAGTACTTC. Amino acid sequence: CASSLEASGSYEQYF.

CDR3 sequence: CASSAGGGTDTQYF. The DNA for the CDR3 is TGTGCCAGCAGTGCGGGAGGGGGCACAGATACGCAGTATTTT. The V and J genes are TRBV6-1 and TRBJ2-3; 8 bases fit TRBD2. Looked up from germline, CDR1 is MNHNS and CDR2 is SASEGT. V dropped 4 bases and J dropped 1; count of bases not matched to a gene: 1. CDR3 length: 14 residues.

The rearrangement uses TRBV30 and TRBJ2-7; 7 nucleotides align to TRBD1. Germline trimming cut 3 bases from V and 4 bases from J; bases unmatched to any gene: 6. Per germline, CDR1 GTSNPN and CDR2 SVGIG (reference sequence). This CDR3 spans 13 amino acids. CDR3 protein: CAWRKTGSYEQYF. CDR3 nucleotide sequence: TGTGCCTGGAGAAAGACAGGGTCTTACGAGCAGTACTTC. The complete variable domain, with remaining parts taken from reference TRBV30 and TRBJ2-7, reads SQTIHQWPATLVQPVGSPLSLECTVEGTSNPNLYWYRQAAGRGLQLLFYSVGIGQISSEVPQNLSASRPQDRQFILSSKKLLLSDSGFYLCAWRKTGSYEQYFGPGTRLTVT.

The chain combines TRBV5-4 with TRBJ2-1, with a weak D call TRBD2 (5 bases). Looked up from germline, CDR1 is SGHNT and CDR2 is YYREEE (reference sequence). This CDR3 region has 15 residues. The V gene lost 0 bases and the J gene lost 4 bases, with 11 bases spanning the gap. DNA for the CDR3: TGTGCCAGCAGCTTGGGTTTCGAGGGATACAATGAGCAGTTCTTC. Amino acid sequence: CASSLGFEGYNEQFF.

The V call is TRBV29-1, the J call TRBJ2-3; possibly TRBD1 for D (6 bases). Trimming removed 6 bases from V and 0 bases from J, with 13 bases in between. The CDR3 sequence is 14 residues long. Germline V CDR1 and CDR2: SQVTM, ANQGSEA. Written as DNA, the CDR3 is TGCAGCGTGGGGACATTAGTTAGCACAGATACGCAGTATTTT. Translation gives CSVGTLVSTDTQYF.

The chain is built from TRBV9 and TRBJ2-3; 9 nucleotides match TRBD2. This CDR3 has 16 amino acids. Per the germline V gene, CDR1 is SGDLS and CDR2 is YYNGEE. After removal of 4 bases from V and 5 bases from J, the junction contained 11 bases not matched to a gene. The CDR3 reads CASSSAGGRAGDTQYF. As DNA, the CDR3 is TGTGCCAGCAGCTCCGCGGGCGGGAGGGCCGGAGATACGCAGTATTTT.

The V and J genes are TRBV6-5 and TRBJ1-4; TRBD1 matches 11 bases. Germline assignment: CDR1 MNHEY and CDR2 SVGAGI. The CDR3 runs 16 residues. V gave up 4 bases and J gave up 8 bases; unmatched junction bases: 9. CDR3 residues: CASSFLPGQGEEKLFF. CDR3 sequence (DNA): TGTGCCAGCAGTTTTCTGCCGGGACAGGGGGAAGAAAAACTGTTTTTT.

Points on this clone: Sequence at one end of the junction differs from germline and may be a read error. The CDR3 DNA sequence: TGTGTCAGCAGACTCCAATTCCATCAGCCCCAGCATTTT. This encodes CVSRLQFHQPQHF. The V and J genes are TRBV6-5 and TRBJ1-5; no clear D gene. The CDR3 is made up of 13 amino acids. Germline V gene lookup returns CDR1 MNHEY and CDR2 SVGAGI.

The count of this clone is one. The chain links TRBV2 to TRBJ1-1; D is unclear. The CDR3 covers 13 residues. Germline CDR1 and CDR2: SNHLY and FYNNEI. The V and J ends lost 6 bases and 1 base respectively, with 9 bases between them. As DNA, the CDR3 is TGTGCCAGCAGGGAGCGGAGGAACACTGAAGCTTTCTTT. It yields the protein CASRERRNTEAFF.

CDR3 sequence reads: CASSPNTGANVLTF. CDR3 sequence (DNA): TGTGCCAGCAGCCCTAATACTGGGGCCAACGTCCTGACTTTC. The chain combines TRBV7-3 with TRBJ2-6; D is unclear. V lost 5 bases, J lost 2 bases, and 7 bases lay in between. This CDR3 has 14 residues. Germline-derived CDR1 and CDR2 are SGHTA and FQGTGA. Drawing the rest from reference TRBV7-3 and TRBJ2-6, the complete variable domain is GAGVSQTPSNKVTEKGKYVELRCDPISGHTALYWYRQSLGQGPEFLIYFQGTGAADDSGLPNDRFFAVRPEGSVSTLKIQRTERGDSAVYLCASSPNTGANVLTFGAGSRLTVL.